The clone carrying this T cell receptor (beta chain) has only a few counts. Germline values: CDR1 WSHSY, CDR2 SAAADI. Unmatched junction bases numbered 10, after V lost 7 bases and J lost 2 bases. The CDR3 contains 15 residues. One entry per CDR3 protein, called by TCRdb with MiXCR from the 5' RACE reads. The data contain 40,000 to 60,000 distinct CDR3 sequences, roughly 19% of them singletons. This specimen comes from a study of chronic HIV infection and antiretroviral therapy. Sequencing used peripheral blood. This sequence joins TRBV10-2 and TRBJ2-7, with TRBD1 matching 8 bases. The TCR sequence derives from an adult who had HIV and had not received antiretroviral therapy, or was an uninfected healthy control (not recorded which). The CDR3 bases are TGCGCCAGCACCGGGACAGGCACAACCACCTACGAGCAGTACTTC. It specifies CASTGTGTTTYEQYF.